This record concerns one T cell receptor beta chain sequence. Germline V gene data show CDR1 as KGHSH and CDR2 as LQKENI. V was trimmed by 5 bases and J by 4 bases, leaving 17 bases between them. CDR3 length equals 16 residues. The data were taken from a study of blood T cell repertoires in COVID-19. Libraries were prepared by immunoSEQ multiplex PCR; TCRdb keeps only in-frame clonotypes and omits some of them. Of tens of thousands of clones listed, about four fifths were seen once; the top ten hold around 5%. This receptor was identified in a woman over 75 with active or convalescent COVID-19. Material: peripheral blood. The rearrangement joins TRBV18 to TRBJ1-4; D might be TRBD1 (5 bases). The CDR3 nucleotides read TGTGCCAGCTCAGGCTCAGTGGGGCATGGTAATGAAAAACTGTTTTTT. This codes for CASSGSVGHGNEKLFF. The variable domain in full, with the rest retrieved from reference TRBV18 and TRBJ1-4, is NAGVMQNPRHLVRRRGQEARLRCSPMKGHSHVYWYRQLPEEGLKFMVYLQKENIIDESGMPKERFSAEFPKEGPSILRIQQVVRGDSAAYFCASSGSVGHGNEKLFFGSGTQLSVL.